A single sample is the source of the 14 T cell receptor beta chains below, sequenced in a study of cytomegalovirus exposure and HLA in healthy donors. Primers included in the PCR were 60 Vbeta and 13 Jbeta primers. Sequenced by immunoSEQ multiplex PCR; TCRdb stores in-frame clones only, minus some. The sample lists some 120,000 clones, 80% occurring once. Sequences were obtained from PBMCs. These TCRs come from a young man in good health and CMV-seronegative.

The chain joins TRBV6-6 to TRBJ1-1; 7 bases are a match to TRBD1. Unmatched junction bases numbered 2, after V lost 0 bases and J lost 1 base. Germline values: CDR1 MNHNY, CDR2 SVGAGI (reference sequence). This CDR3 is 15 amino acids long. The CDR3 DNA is TGTGCCAGCAGTTACTCGGGACAGAAGAACACTGAAGCTTTCTTT. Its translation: CASSYSGQKNTEAFF.

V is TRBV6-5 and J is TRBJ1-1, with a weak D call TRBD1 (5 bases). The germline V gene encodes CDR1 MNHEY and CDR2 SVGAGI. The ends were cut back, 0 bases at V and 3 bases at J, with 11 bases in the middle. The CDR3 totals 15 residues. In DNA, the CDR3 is TGTGCCAGCAGTTACTCTATCAGGGTTCACACTGAAGCTTTCTTT. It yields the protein CASSYSIRVHTEAFF.

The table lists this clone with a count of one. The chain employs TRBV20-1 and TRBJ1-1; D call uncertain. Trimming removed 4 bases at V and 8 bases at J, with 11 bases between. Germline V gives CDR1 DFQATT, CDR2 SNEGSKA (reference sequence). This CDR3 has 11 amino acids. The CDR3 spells CSANPLVEAFF. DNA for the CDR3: TGCAGTGCTAATCCCCTTGTGGAAGCTTTCTTT.

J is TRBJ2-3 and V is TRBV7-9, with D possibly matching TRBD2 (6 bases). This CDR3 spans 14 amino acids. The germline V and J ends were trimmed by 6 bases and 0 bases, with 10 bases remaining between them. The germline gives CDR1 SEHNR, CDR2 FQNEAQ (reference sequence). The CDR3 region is CASRRSGSTDTQYF. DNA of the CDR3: TGTGCCAGCAGACGTAGCGGAAGCACAGATACGCAGTATTTT.

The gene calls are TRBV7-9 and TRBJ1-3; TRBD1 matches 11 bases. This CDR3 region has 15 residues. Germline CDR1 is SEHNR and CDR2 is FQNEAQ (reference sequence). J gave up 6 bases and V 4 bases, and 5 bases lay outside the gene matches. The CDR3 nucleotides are TGTGCCAGCAGCTCCGGACAGGGGGCCGAAAACACCATATATTTT. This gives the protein CASSSGQGAENTIYF.

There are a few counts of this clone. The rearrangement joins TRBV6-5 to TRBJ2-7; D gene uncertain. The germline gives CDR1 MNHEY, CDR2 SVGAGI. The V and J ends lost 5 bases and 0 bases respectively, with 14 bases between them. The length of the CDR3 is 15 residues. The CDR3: CASSPPGSSSYEQYF. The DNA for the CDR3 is TGTGCCAGCAGTCCCCCGGGTTCTAGCTCCTACGAGCAGTACTTC.

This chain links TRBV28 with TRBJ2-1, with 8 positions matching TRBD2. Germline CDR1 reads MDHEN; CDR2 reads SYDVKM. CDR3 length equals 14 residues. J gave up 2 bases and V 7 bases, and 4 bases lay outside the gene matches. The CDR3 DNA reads TGTGCCAGCAAACTAGCGGAGGCCTACAATGAGCAGTTCTTC. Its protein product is CASKLAEAYNEQFF.

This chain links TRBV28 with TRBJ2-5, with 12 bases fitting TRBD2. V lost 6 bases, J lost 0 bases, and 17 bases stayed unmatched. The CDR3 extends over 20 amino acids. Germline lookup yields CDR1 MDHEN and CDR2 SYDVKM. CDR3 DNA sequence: TGTGCCAGCAGAAAAACCTCATGGACTAGCGGGAACGAGTACCAAGAGACCCAGTACTTC. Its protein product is CASRKTSWTSGNEYQETQYF.

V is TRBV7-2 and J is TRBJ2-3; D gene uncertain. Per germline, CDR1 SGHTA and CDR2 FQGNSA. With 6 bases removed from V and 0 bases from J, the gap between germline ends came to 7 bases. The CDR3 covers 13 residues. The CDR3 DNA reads TGTGCCAGCAGAGCCCCTAGCACAGATACGCAGTATTTT. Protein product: CASRAPSTDTQYF.

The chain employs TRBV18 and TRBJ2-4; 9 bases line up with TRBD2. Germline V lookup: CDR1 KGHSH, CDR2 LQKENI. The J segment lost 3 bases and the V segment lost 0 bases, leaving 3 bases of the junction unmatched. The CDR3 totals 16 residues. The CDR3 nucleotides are TGTGCCAGCTCACCACCTAGCGGGAGAGTCAAAAACATTCAGTACTTC. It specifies CASSPPSGRVKNIQYF.

For the CDR3, the DNA is TGTGCCAGCAGTTGGGACAGGAACTACGAGCAGTACTTC. This sequence encodes CASSWDRNYEQYF. The J gene is TRBJ2-7, the V gene TRBV2; 8 bases fit TRBD1. CDR1 is SNHLY and CDR2 is FYNNEI in the germline V gene. With V trimmed by 5 bases and J by 3 bases, 3 bases remained unmatched. This CDR3 region has 13 residues.

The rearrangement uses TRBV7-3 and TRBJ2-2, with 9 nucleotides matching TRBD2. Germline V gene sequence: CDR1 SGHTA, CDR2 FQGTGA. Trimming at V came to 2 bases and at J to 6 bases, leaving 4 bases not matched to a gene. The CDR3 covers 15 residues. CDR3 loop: CASSLAGGLAGELFF. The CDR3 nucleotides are TGTGCCAGCAGCTTAGCGGGAGGGCTGGCCGGGGAGCTGTTTTTT.

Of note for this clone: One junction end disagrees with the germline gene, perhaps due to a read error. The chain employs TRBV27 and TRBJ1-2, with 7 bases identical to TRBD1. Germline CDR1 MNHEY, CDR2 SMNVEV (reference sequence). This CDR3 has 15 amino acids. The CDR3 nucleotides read TGTGCCAGCAGTTCCCTTGGGACAGAGAGAAATGGCTACCCCTTC. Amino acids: CASSSLGTERNGYPF.

CDR3 sequence (DNA): TGTGCCAGCTCACTTCGGACAGGGACTATTGAGCAGTACTTC. This encodes CASSLRTGTIEQYF. The V gene is TRBV18, the J gene TRBJ2-7; the D gene is possibly TRBD1 (8 bases). Per germline, CDR1 KGHSH and CDR2 LQKENI. The germline V and J ends were trimmed by 4 bases and 7 bases, with 17 bases remaining between them. This CDR3 comprises 14 residues.